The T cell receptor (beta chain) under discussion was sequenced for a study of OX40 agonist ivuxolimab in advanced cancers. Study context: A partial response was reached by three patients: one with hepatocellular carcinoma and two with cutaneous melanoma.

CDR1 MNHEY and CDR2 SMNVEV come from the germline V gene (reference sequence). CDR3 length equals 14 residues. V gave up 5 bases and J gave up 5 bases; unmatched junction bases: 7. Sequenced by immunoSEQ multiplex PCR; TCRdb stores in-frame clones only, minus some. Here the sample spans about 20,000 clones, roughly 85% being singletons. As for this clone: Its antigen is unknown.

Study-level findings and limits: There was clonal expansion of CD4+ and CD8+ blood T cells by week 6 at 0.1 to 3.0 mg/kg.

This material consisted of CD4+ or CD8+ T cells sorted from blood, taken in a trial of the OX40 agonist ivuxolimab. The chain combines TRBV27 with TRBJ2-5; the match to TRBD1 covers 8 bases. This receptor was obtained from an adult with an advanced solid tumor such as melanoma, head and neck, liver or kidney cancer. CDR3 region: CASSKGQGGETQYF. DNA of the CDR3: TGTGCCAGCAGTAAAGGACAGGGCGGGGAGACCCAGTACTTC.